This T cell receptor beta chain is from a study of tumor-infiltrating lymphocytes in primary liver carcinoma (TCRdb year 2017). Turning to the overall study: Between November 2015 and early 2016, about 5 patients in China with histopathologically diagnosed primary liver carcinoma had their tumors surgically resected. Of the five patients, three men and two women aged 30 to 69 years, four had hepatocellular carcinoma and one had combined HCC and intrahepatic cholangiocarcinoma. The five patients had tumors staged T1-T3 N0M0, with maximum diameters ranging from roughly 4.2 to 10 cm. Each sample produced roughly 3.5 to 8 million productive TCRbeta reads, and read depth showed no significant difference between tissue types. The study combined TCRbeta repertoire sequencing, expression microarrays and whole-exome sequencing across five regions of each liver tumor, with adjacent normal tissue and blood. A total of approximately 35 specimens from 5 patients, comprising 25 or so tumor regions, 5 adjacent noncancerous liver tissues and 5 peripheral blood samples, were covered by TCRbeta repertoire sequencing. Technical replicate repertoires showed high reproducibility, with mean shared-clone rates roughly 0.89 and correlation coefficients above 0.95. Broad study findings and their caveats: With just a few patients in the study, the authors point out that the findings should be validated in a larger study. Only the TCR beta chain was sequenced, which likely underestimates true repertoire diversity because unpaired alpha chains were not captured. Because the samples were bulk and unsorted, CD4+ and CD8+ T cell repertoires could not be compared. Pairs of tumor regions showed greater repertoire overlap (mean roughly 35%) than tumor-adjacent pairs (roughly 17%) or tumor-blood pairs (roughly 15%), which is consistent with antigen-driven expansion. A significantly larger repertoire fraction was made up by the top 250 clones in tumors than in blood (p = 0.039).

Concerning this clonotype: Its antigen is unknown. No per-base quality is available; no much larger clone lies one base away.

A constant-region primer and ProtoScript II reverse transcriptase were used to reverse-transcribe TCRbeta-specific cDNA from approximately 500 ng total RNA. The TCRbeta libraries were prepared through three rounds of nested multiplex PCR following a slightly modified ARM-PCR procedure. Each of the first two PCR rounds ran for around 10 cycles using multiplex TRBV1-TRBV30 forward primers together with a Cbeta reverse primer. Sample barcodes and Illumina adapters were added in a final 25-cycle PCR using Deep VentR polymerase. Before sequencing, amplicons between 200 and 500 bp were purified from gel using a QIAquick gel extraction kit. TCRbeta amplicons were sequenced on an Illumina HiSeq 2500 with 250-bp paired-end reads. In the paper's pipeline: Quality trimming of reads was performed with Trimmomatic v0.33, and paired reads were merged with FLASH v1.2.11 so that full CDR3 sequences could be recovered. V, D and J germline segments were assigned to the rearranged TCRbeta sequences by MiGEC v1.2.1b. Clonotype statistics and Shannon-Wiener diversity indices were computed with VDJtools v1.0.0. Except for diversity analysis, only the 250 most abundant clonotypes of each sample were used in subsequent analyses to reduce sampling bias. TCRdb trimmed the raw reads at Q25, called clones with MiXCR and kept productive beta chains. Rows are combined by CDR3 protein, so each entry shows the most common genes and DNA. The V and J calls were determined by TCRdb, not by the authors. Recorded for this sample are just over 300,000 distinct CDR3 sequences; 50% to 75% of them occurred a single time. Jointly, the top ten make up over 15% of the sample.

V is shortened by 6 bases, J by 7 bases, and the region joining them spans 12 bases. Including cysteine and phenylalanine, the CDR3 has 12 amino acids. Only the CDR3 DNA stays, 36 bases, in frame from base 1. TRIzol reagent was used to extract blood RNA from unsorted whole blood, while the DNeasy Blood & Tissue kit provided the germline DNA. At the time of sampling, the patients were treatment-naive and had chronic HBV infection. Approximately 4 milliliters of peripheral blood were collected into K2EDTA tubes before surgery. Rearrangement joined TRBV12-3 or TRBV12-4 to TRBJ2-5; TRBD2 is possibly the D segment (5 matching bases). The clonotype was recovered from a woman between 25 and 40 years old with primary liver carcinoma and hepatitis B virus infection. What was sequenced was peripheral blood. The CDR3 region reads CASSSTRGTQYF. The sequenced DNA is TGTGCCAGCAGCTCCACCCGGGGGACCCAGTACTTC.